Listed below are T cell receptor beta chains from one sample, sequenced in a study of blood T cell repertoires in COVID-19. Only in-frame clones appear in the TCRdb table, and some are missing; sequencing was by immunoSEQ multiplex PCR. The profile shows 650,000 to 800,000 clones, over 80% of them singletons. The sequenced material came from peripheral blood. Receptors originate from a woman aged 18-29 years with acute or convalescent COVID-19. Each CDR3 is given with its conserved first and last residue. The D gene is left open where the match is weak. Clone size is stated in some rows and not others, as once, few, many or a class when expanded.

j_call,clone_size,d_call,v_call,cdr3_nt,cdr3_aa
TRBJ1-2,-,TRBD1,TRBV5-1,TGCGCCAGCAGAGAAATCAGGGGGGATAACTATGGCTACACCTTC,CASREIRGDNYGYTF
TRBJ1-1,-,-,TRBV5-1,TGCGCCAGCAGCCCCGGACAGATGAGAGCTGAAGCTTTCTTT,CASSPGQMRAEAFF
TRBJ1-1,-,TRBD1,TRBV7-9,TGTGCCAGCAGCCGGGACAGGGAGACACAAAAAGCTTTCTTT,CASSRDRETQKAFF
TRBJ2-7,few,TRBD2,TRBV5-1,TGCGCCAGCAGCCCGATGTCCGGGACTAGATCCAGGAGCGGGCAGTACTTC,CASSPMSGTRSRSGQYF
TRBJ1-2,-,TRBD1,TRBV29-1,TGCAGCGTTGGGACCGGGACAGGGAGTTCCTATGGCTACACCTTC,CSVGTGTGSSYGYTF
TRBJ1-3,once,-,TRBV9,TGTGCCAGCAGCGTTGGTAGGGGCTACCACTCTGGAAACACCATATATTTT,CASSVGRGYHSGNTIYF
TRBJ1-3,-,-,TRBV12-3/TRBV12-4,TGTGCCATCCCAGGGGCTGGAAACACCATATATTTT,CAIPGAGNTIYF
TRBJ2-7,-,-,TRBV27,TGTGCCAGCAGGAACGGGGTATGGGAGCAGTACTTC,CASRNGVWEQYF
TRBJ1-4,-,-,TRBV11-2,TGTGCCAGCAGCTTAGATTGGGGAGGGACTAATGAAAAACTGTTTTTT,CASSLDWGGTNEKLFF
TRBJ1-3,-,-,TRBV7-9,TGTGCCAGCAGCTCCCCCCCAGAGGGTGGTCGGGGAAGTGGAAACACCATATATTTT,CASSSPPEGGRGSGNTIYF
TRBJ1-4,-,TRBD1,TRBV14,TGTGCCAGCAGAAGGGCAGGGACAGTTAATGAAAAACTGTTTTTT,CASRRAGTVNEKLFF
TRBJ1-5,-,-,TRBV2,TGTGCCAGCAGTGAGTTCAGGCTCCTTAGGCCCCAGCATTTT,CASSEFRLLRPQHF
TRBJ1-3,-,-,TRBV18,TGTGCCAGCTCACCGCCTATCTCTGGAAACACCATATATTTT,CASSPPISGNTIYF
TRBJ1-3,-,-,TRBV13,TGTGCCAGCAGCTTGATGGGGGCACTCGGAAACACCATATATTTT,CASSLMGALGNTIYF
TRBJ1-5,-,-,TRBV24-1,TGTGCCACCAGTGATCGGACAGTGAATGCCAATCAGCCCCAGCATTTT,CATSDRTVNANQPQHF
TRBJ1-2,once,TRBD1,TRBV29-1,TGCAGCGGACAGGGCAACTATGGCTACACCTTC,CSGQGNYGYTF
TRBJ1-1,-,TRBD1,TRBV19,TGTGCCAGTAGGCTCGTTCAGGGGGACACTGAAGCTTTCTTT,CASRLVQGDTEAFF
TRBJ1-2,-,-,TRBV5-6,TGTGCCAGCAGCCCGAGTGGGGCACTTGGCTACACCTTC,CASSPSGALGYTF
TRBJ1-5,-,-,TRBV28,TGTGCTGGCGCGGAGGGGTTTGATCAGCCCCAGCATTTT,CAGAEGFDQPQHF
TRBJ1-2,-,-,TRBV7-9,TGTGCCAGCACCTCCGGCGACAGGCGCAATGGCTACACCTTC,CASTSGDRRNGYTF
TRBJ1-4,few,TRBD1,TRBV5-6,TGTGCCAGCAGCTTTAATTCCGGGACAGGGACCGAAAAACTGTTTTTT,CASSFNSGTGTEKLFF
TRBJ2-2,-,-,TRBV27,TGTGCCAGCAGTTCACTTCCCGGGGAGCTGTTTTTT,CASSSLPGELFF
TRBJ2-5,-,TRBD2,TRBV6-2/TRBV6-3,TGTGCCAGCAGTTACCATCAAGCGGGGGGAGAGACCCAGTACTTC,CASSYHQAGGETQYF
TRBJ2-1,-,TRBD2,TRBV10-2,TGCGCCAGCAGTGAGTCCGGGGGGGACTCCTACAATGAGCAGTTCTTC,CASSESGGDSYNEQFF
TRBJ1-2,few,-,TRBV19,TGTGCCAGTAGTTCGGCTAGGACAAAGTTTGGCTACACCTTC,CASSSARTKFGYTF
TRBJ2-7,-,-,TRBV9,TGTGCCAGCAGCCCCCGGACAGCCGGGGAGCAGTACTTC,CASSPRTAGEQYF
TRBJ2-5,-,TRBD2,TRBV29-1,TGCAGCGTTAGGGCTAGCGGGGGAGAGACCCAGTACTTC,CSVRASGGETQYF
TRBJ1-1,-,TRBD1,TRBV7-2,TGTGCCAGCAGCTTAGTCGGACAGGGATTGACTGAAGCTTTCTTT,CASSLVGQGLTEAFF
TRBJ1-1,-,-,TRBV5-1,TGCGCCAGCAGCGTCGGACAGCAGAACACTGAAGCTTTCTTT,CASSVGQQNTEAFF
TRBJ1-1,-,-,TRBV12-3/TRBV12-4,TGTGCCAGCAGTTTTGGGCTTGAAGCTTTCTTT,CASSFGLEAFF
TRBJ1-2,-,TRBD1,TRBV27,TGTGCCAGCAGTTTATACAGGGGGCAGGGCTACACCTTC,CASSLYRGQGYTF
TRBJ1-1,-,-,TRBV6-2/TRBV6-3,TGTGCCAGCAGTTACGGGGGGGCCACTGAAGCTTTCTTT,CASSYGGATEAFF
TRBJ2-3,once,-,TRBV5-1,TGCGCCAGCAAATCACCGGGGGGCCACGAAGATACGCAGTATTTT,CASKSPGGHEDTQYF
TRBJ2-3,-,-,TRBV7-2,TGTGCCAGCAGCCTCAGTATGGATACGCAGTATTTT,CASSLSMDTQYF
TRBJ1-3,once,-,TRBV25-1,TGTGCCAGCAGTGACCCAGGGGTGTTAAACACCATATATTTT,CASSDPGVLNTIYF
TRBJ2-2,once,TRBD2,TRBV5-1,TGCGCCAGCAGCCAAACCTTAGCGGGGCTGAACACCGGGGAGCTGTTTTTT,CASSQTLAGLNTGELFF
TRBJ1-5,-,-,TRBV7-6,TGTGCCAGCAGCCTGGCTACAGGGTTTGGGCAGCCCCAGCATTTT,CASSLATGFGQPQHF
TRBJ2-7,-,TRBD2,TRBV7-2,TGTGCCAGCAGCTTGGGTAGCGGGAGCTCCTACGAGCAGTACTTC,CASSLGSGSSYEQYF
TRBJ1-1,-,-,TRBV19,TGTGCCAGTAGTATTGGGGGGGAAAACACTGAAGCTTTCTTT,CASSIGGENTEAFF
TRBJ1-1,few,TRBD1,TRBV7-9,TGTGCCAGCAGCCTCGGGACAGTCGGGGACACTGAAGCTTTCTTT,CASSLGTVGDTEAFF
TRBJ2-4,-,TRBD2,TRBV11-2,TGTGCCAGCAGCCCAACTAGCGGGGGGGCCGGGGCGAACATTCAGTACTTC,CASSPTSGGAGANIQYF
TRBJ2-7,-,TRBD1,TRBV7-2,TGTGCCAGCAGTCCCGACAGGGGACCCTACGAGCAGTACTTC,CASSPDRGPYEQYF
TRBJ1-6,-,-,TRBV28,TGTGCCAGCAGTTTAGAGGGTCGGTATAATTCACCCCTCCACTTT,CASSLEGRYNSPLHF
TRBJ2-7,once,-,TRBV19,TGTGCCAGTAGTATAGACCAGGGCTACGAGCAGTACTTC,CASSIDQGYEQYF
TRBJ1-1,once,-,TRBV10-3,TGTGCCTCCGCAGAATGGCAGGGAAAGAAAGCTTTCTTT,CASAEWQGKKAFF
TRBJ2-7,-,-,TRBV7-2,TGTGCCAGCAGCTTAAATGGCGGGTACGAGCAGTACTTC,CASSLNGGYEQYF
TRBJ1-1,once,-,TRBV6-5,TGTGCCAGCAGCTCCAACACTGAAGCTTTCTTT,CASSSNTEAFF
TRBJ1-5,-,-,TRBV19,TGTGCCAGTAGTCCCCCTGGGCTTAGTAATCAGCCCCAGCATTTT,CASSPPGLSNQPQHF
TRBJ2-2,-,-,TRBV6-5,TGTGCCAGCAGGCGGGTGAACACCGGGGAGCTGTTTTTT,CASRRVNTGELFF
TRBJ2-2,-,TRBD1,TRBV5-1,TGCGCCAGCAGCTACGGGGGGACAGGGGACACCGGGGAGCTGTTTTTT,CASSYGGTGDTGELFF
TRBJ2-2,-,TRBD1,TRBV14,TGTGCCAGCAGCCAAGATGGCGTAGGGAAACCCGGACAGGGCACCGGGGAGCTGTTTTTT,CASSQDGVGKPGQGTGELFF
TRBJ1-3,-,-,TRBV9,TGTGCCAGCAGCGCAATCCCGAGCGGAAACACCATATATTTT,CASSAIPSGNTIYF
TRBJ1-2,-,-,TRBV7-2,TGTGCCAGCAGCTTAGCCGTCAACTATGGCTACACCTTC,CASSLAVNYGYTF
TRBJ2-1,-,-,TRBV4-1,TGCGCCAGCAGCCTAAGCACTAAATCGAATGAGCAGTTCTTC,CASSLSTKSNEQFF
TRBJ1-1,-,-,TRBV9,TGTGCCAGCAGCGTCACTCTGAACACTGAAGCTTTCTTT,CASSVTLNTEAFF